These 23 T cell receptor beta chains came from one sample sequenced in a study of blood T cells in healthy people across ages. A second PCR, run for about 7 to 12 cycles, used a sample-barcoded 5' primer plus a J-beta primer mix. TCRdb redid the calling of the 5' RACE reads with MiXCR, one entry per CDR3 protein. The table has hundreds of thousands of distinct CDR3 sequences, roughly half seen once. Sequenced material: blood. Receptor source: a man aged 55 to 69 in good health.

Regarding this clonotype: This may be a read error: a much more frequent sequence differs by one nucleotide. The rearrangement joins TRBV4-2 to TRBJ2-5, with 10 bases fitting TRBD2. Germline V CDR1 and CDR2: LGHNA, YNFKEQ. J was trimmed by 4 bases and V by 0 bases; bases with no gene match: 5. The CDR3 is made up of 16 amino acids. The CDR3 here is CASSQDLAGDRETQYF. The CDR3 DNA sequence: TGTGCCAGCAGCCAAGATCTAGCGGGAGACCGAGAGACCCAGTACTTC.

This clonotype was detected a few times. A read error may produce the germline difference seen at one junction end. The V and J genes are TRBV20-1 and TRBJ2-7; 8 positions agree with TRBD2. Germline values: CDR1 DFQATT, CDR2 SNEGSKA (reference sequence). The CDR3 is 16 residues long. This chain's CDR3 is CSAREGSGAGTYEQYF. In nucleotides, the CDR3 is TGCAGTGCTAGAGAAGGTAGCGGGGCGGGCACCTACGAGCAGTACTTT.

At least ten counts were recorded for this clonotype. The genes are TRBV20-1 and TRBJ2-7; D perhaps matches TRBD1 (6 bases). V was trimmed by 5 bases and J by 5 bases, leaving 13 bases between them. The V gene's germline CDR1 is DFQATT and CDR2 SNEGSKA (reference sequence). CDR3 length equals 12 residues. This CDR3 reads CSAGETGNEQYF. The CDR3 DNA is TGCAGTGCTGGGGAAACAGGGAACGAGCAGTACTTC.

J is TRBJ2-3 and V is TRBV6-2 or TRBV6-3; D is undetermined. CDR3 length: 16 amino acids. The V and J ends lost 0 bases and 0 bases respectively, with 10 bases between them. Per the germline V gene, CDR1 is MNHEY and CDR2 is SVGEGT. The DNA for the CDR3 is TGTGCCAGCAGTTACTCTAAGACAATAAGCACAGATACGCAGTATTTT. Translated, it gives CASSYSKTISTDTQYF.

This clonotype appeared a few times. This chain connects TRBV5-6 to TRBJ2-1; 7 bases match TRBD2. Germline V gene lookup returns CDR1 SGHDT and CDR2 YYEEEE. CDR3 length: 17 amino acids. The trim removed 4 bases at V and 8 bases at J, leaving 18 bases unmatched. CDR3 sequence: CASSIRTGGGRLYEQFF. The CDR3 DNA reads TGTGCCAGCAGCATCAGAACGGGGGGAGGGCGTCTGTATGAGCAGTTCTTC.

This clonotype was found many times. The chain has TRBV12-3 or TRBV12-4 and TRBJ2-5; tentatively, D is TRBD1 (6 bases). The V gene lost 9 bases and the J gene lost 4 bases, with 18 bases spanning the gap. The CDR3 has 14 amino acids. In DNA form, the CDR3 reads TGTGCCAGTGCCCGGGACACTAATACAGAGACCCAGTACTTC. Translation: CASARDTNTETQYF.

Concerning this clonotype itself: A much larger clone differs by one base, so this may be a read error. The chain is built from TRBV29-1 and TRBJ2-1; D possibly corresponds to TRBD2 (6 bases). There are 11 residues in the CDR3. The germline CDR1 and CDR2 sequences are SQVTM and ANQGSEA. The V end was cut by 7 bases, the J end by 12 bases, with 16 bases between. DNA for the CDR3: TGCAGCGCCGAAAGGGACTGGCGGCAGTTCTTC. Translating it yields CSAERDWRQFF.

The chain recombines TRBV9 with TRBJ2-1; TRBD2 aligns across 14 bases. This CDR3 is built from 20 residues. V trimming: 0 bases; J trimming: 2 bases; junction bases outside the gene matches: 10. Germline V lookup: CDR1 SGDLS, CDR2 YYNGEE. The CDR3 sequence is CASSVAPRLAGGQAYNEQFF. CDR3 bases: TGTGCCAGCAGCGTAGCCCCTAGACTAGCGGGAGGGCAGGCCTACAATGAGCAGTTCTTC.

This chain connects TRBV7-9 to TRBJ2-7, with a possible D match to TRBD2 (5 bases). Germline CDR1 is SEHNR and CDR2 is FQNEAQ (reference sequence). Trimming pared 3 bases from V and 3 bases from J, leaving 9 bases between. The CDR3 contains 13 residues. DNA for the CDR3: TGTGCCAGCAGCTTCGAGACTATCTACGAGCAGTACTTC. Protein: CASSFETIYEQYF.

This clonotype was seen a few times. At one end the junction does not follow the germline gene, possibly because of a read error. The chain recombines TRBV5-1 with TRBJ2-7; 11 nucleotides agree with TRBD2. The V gene's germline CDR1 is SGHRS and CDR2 YFSETQ. The CDR3 is made up of 14 amino acids. The CDR3 spells CASSLGTSGYEQYF. CDR3 in DNA: TGTGCCAGCAGCTTAGGGACTAGCGGCTACGAGCAGTACTTC.

Only a few counts were recorded for this clonotype. J is TRBJ2-5 and V is TRBV7-2; possibly TRBD2 for D (7 bases). CDR3 length equals 15 residues. The germline gives CDR1 SGHTA, CDR2 FQGNSA. The V and J ends lost 1 base and 3 bases respectively, with 12 bases between them. As DNA, the CDR3 is TGTGCCAGCAGCTTAGGGAGGGGGGGAGAAGAGACCCAGTACTTC. This codes for CASSLGRGGEETQYF.

This clonotype was counted between two and nine times. The chain carries TRBV29-1 and TRBJ2-5; D is perhaps TRBD2 (5 bases). V was trimmed by 1 base and J by 4 bases, leaving 16 bases between them. CDR1 SQVTM and CDR2 ANQGSEA come from the germline V gene. This CDR3 comprises 15 residues. DNA for the CDR3: TGCAGCGTTGAAGGAGGATCCGGGGTGTCAGAGACCCAGTACTTC. This gives the protein CSVEGGSGVSETQYF.

CDR3 nucleotides: TGTGCCAGCAGTTACTCCGTACCATTTGAGCAGTTCTTC. Translated: CASSYSVPFEQFF. The chain recombines TRBV6-5 with TRBJ2-1, with D hard to call. Deletions cut 0 bases from V and 9 bases from J, with 9 bases between. Germline CDR1 and CDR2: MNHEY and SVGAGI. The CDR3 has 13 residues.

The chain joins TRBV21-1 to TRBJ2-3; the table's D call TRBD2 went unverified against the DNA. TRBV21-1 corresponds to a pseudogene. CDR3 length: 21 residues. The CDR3 sequence is CASSPRGTSGRAFASTDTQYF. CDR3 nucleotides: TGTGCCAGCAGCCCCCGAGGGACTAGCGGGAGGGCGTTCGCTAGCACAGATACGCAGTATTTT.

The chain carries TRBV5-1 and TRBJ2-1; D assignment may be TRBD1 or TRBD2 (7 bases each). Germline V gene data show CDR1 as SGHRS and CDR2 as YFSETQ. V dropped 9 bases and J dropped 4 bases, with 17 bases sitting between them. CDR3 length: 14 amino acids. This CDR3 is CATSREGAYNEQFF. DNA for the CDR3: TGCGCCACTTCGAGGGAGGGGGCATACAATGAGCAGTTCTTC.

This clonotype was seen a single time. The genes are TRBV7-2 and TRBJ2-3, with D possibly matching TRBD2 (5 bases). Germline V gene lookup returns CDR1 SGHTA and CDR2 FQGNSA. This CDR3 has 16 residues. V gave up 4 bases and J gave up 5 bases, with 19 bases separating them. For the CDR3, the DNA is TGTGCCAGCAGCTCCCGATCTACCCACGGGGAAGATACGCAGTATTTT. This translates into CASSSRSTHGEDTQYF.

In its sample, this clonotype was seen a few times. The V call is TRBV7-9, the J call TRBJ2-6; D gene ambiguous. Germline V gene lookup returns CDR1 SEHNR and CDR2 FQNEAQ (reference sequence). This CDR3 contains 18 residues. V shed 5 bases and J shed 2 bases, with 19 bases lying between them. CDR3 protein: CASSQTKESLPGANVLTF. CDR3 coding DNA: TGTGCCAGCAGCCAGACGAAGGAATCTCTCCCTGGGGCCAACGTCCTGACTTTC.

V usage is TRBV5-5 and J usage is TRBJ1-1; D is ambiguous. Trimming removed 4 bases at V and 0 bases at J, with 13 bases between. This CDR3 region has 15 residues. In germline, CDR1 is SGHKS, CDR2 YYEKEE (reference sequence). For the CDR3, the DNA is TGTGCCAGCAGCGGAGTCCTGGGGATGAACACTGAAGCTTTCTTT. This sequence encodes CASSGVLGMNTEAFF.

The gene calls are TRBV20-1 and TRBJ1-2, with 12 bases identical to TRBD1. CDR1 is DFQATT, CDR2 SNEGSKA, per germline (reference sequence). The CDR3 has 13 amino acids. V was clipped by 4 bases and J by 5 bases; unmatched bases: 2. CDR3 coding DNA: TGCAGTGCTACGGGACAGGGGGCATATGGCTACACCTTC. Translating gives CSATGQGAYGYTF.

V and J are TRBV28 and TRBJ2-1; 14 bases match TRBD2. There are 20 residues in the CDR3. The germline CDR1 and CDR2 sequences are MDHEN and SYDVKM. With 4 bases clipped from V and 0 bases from J, the junction kept 11 bases outside the gene matches. Written as DNA, the CDR3 is TGTGCCAGCAGTTGGGGACTAGCGGGAGTAAAAGTGAGCTCCTACAATGAGCAGTTCTTC. Translated, it gives CASSWGLAGVKVSSYNEQFF.

This clonotype was recorded at least ten times. This chain uses TRBV2 with TRBJ2-4; D is uncertain. CDR3 length: 15 residues. The V gene lost 4 bases and the J gene lost 0 bases, with 10 bases spanning the gap. Germline V lookup: CDR1 SNHLY, CDR2 FYNNEI. The CDR3 DNA sequence: TGTGCCAGCAGTGCCCAGCAGCTAGCCAAAAACATTCAGTACTTC. Translating gives CASSAQQLAKNIQYF.

The chain has TRBV27 and TRBJ2-2; D is unclear. The germline CDR1 and CDR2 sequences are MNHEY and SMNVEV (reference sequence). V was shortened by 3 bases and J by 6 bases, with 8 bases between the two germline ends. The CDR3 contains 13 residues. The CDR3 DNA reads as TGTGCCAGCAGTTTGAACTGGGCCGGGGAGCTGTTTTTT. Translation: CASSLNWAGELFF.

In this sample, this clonotype turned up a few times. CDR3 nucleotides: TGTGCCAGCAGGCCGGGTGGGGCGGGCTCCTACAATGAGCAGTTCTTC. It translates to CASRPGGAGSYNEQFF. The V call is TRBV7-2, the J call TRBJ2-1; TRBD1 or TRBD2 may be the D gene (5 bases each). Trimming pared 6 bases from V and 0 bases from J, leaving 15 bases between. Germline V gives CDR1 SGHTA, CDR2 FQGNSA. The CDR3 is 16 amino acids.